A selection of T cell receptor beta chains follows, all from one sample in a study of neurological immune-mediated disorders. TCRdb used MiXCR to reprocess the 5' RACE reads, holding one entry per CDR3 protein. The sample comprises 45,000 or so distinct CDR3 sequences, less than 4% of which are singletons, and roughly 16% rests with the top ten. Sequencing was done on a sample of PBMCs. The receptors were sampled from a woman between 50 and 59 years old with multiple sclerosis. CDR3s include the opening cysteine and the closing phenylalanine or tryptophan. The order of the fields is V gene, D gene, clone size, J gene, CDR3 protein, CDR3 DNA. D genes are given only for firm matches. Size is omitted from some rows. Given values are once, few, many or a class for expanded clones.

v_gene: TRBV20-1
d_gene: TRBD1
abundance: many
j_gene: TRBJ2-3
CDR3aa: CSAIGQAADTQYF
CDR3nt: TGCAGTGCCATAGGACAGGCGGCAGATACGCAGTATTTT

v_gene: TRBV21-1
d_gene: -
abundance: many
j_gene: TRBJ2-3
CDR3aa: CASSKAVTGGQDIDRTDTQYF
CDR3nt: TGTGCCAGCAGCAAAGCGGTAACAGGGGGTCAGGACATTGACCGGACAGATACGCAGTATTTT

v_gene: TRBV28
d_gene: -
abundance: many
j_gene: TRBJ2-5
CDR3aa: CASSSRETQYF
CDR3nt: TGTGCCAGCAGTTCCCGGGAGACCCAGTACTTC

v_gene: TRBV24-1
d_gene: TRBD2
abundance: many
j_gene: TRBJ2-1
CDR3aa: CATIASGEGSYNEQFF
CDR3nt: TGTGCCACCATCGCTAGCGGAGAGGGGTCCTACAATGAGCAGTTCTTC

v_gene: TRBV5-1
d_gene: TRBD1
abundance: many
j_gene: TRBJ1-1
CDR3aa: CASSLAGQTEAFF
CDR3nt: TGCGCCAGCAGCTTGGCGGGACAGACTGAAGCTTTCTTT

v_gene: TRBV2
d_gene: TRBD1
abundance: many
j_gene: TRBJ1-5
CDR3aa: CASRPDRGQPQHF
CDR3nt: TGTGCCAGCAGGCCAGACAGGGGTCAGCCCCAGCATTTT

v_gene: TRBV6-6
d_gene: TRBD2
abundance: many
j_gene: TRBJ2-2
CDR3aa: CASSYRLADTGELFF
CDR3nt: TGTGCCAGCAGTTATCGACTAGCCGACACCGGGGAGCTGTTTTTT

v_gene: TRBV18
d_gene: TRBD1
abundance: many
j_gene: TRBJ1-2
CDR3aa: CASSPRGQYYGYTF
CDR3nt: TGTGCCAGCTCACCCAGGGGGCAGTACTATGGCTACACCTTC

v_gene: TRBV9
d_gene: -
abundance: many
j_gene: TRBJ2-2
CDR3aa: CASSVLSDPNTGELFF
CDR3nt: TGTGCCAGCAGCGTCCTGTCTGACCCGAACACCGGGGAGCTGTTTTTT

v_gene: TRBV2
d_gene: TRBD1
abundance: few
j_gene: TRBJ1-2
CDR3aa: CASSPGGTNYGYTF
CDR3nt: TGTGCCAGCAGTCCAGGGGGCACTAACTATGGCTACACCTTC

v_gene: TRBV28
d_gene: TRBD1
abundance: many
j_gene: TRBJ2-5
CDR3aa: CASSSGQLQETQYF
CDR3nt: TGTGCCAGCAGCTCGGGACAGCTTCAAGAGACCCAGTACTTC

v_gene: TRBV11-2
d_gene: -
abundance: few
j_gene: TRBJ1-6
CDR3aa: CASSAGSTNSPLHF
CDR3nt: TGTGCCAGCAGCGCGGGGTCCACCAATTCACCCCTCCACTTT

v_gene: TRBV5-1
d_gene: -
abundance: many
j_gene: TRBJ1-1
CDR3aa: CASSFSGRTDYDEAFF
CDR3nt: TGCGCCAGCAGCTTTTCGGGACGGACAGACTACGATGAAGCTTTCTTT

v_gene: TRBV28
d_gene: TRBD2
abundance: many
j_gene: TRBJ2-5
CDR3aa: CASKFSAGAGTQYF
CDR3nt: TGTGCCAGCAAATTCTCGGCGGGAGCTGGGACCCAGTACTTC

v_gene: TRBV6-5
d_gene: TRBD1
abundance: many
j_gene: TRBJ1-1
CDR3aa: CASNTVGTGRFSEAFF
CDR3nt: TGTGCCAGCAATACGGTAGGGACAGGGAGATTCTCTGAAGCTTTCTTT

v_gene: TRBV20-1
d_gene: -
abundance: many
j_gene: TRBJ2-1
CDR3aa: CSASRVGAAGEQFF
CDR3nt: TGCAGTGCTTCTCGAGTGGGAGCCGCCGGTGAGCAGTTCTTC

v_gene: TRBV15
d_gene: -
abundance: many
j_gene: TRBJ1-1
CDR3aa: CATSRDARGRGNTEAFF
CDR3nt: TGTGCCACCAGCAGAGATGCCCGCGGCAGGGGGAACACTGAAGCTTTCTTT

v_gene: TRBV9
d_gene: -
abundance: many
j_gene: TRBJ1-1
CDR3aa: CASSIGGGTEAFF
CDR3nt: TGTGCCAGCAGCATCGGAGGGGGCACTGAAGCTTTCTTT

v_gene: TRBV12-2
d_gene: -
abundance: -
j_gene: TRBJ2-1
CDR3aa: CASRLAGPDMISGYNEQFF
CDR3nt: TGTGCAAGTCGCTTAGCGGGTCCGGACATGATTAGCGGGTACAATGAGCAGTTCTTC

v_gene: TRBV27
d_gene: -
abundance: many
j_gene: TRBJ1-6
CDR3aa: CASSVGSYNSPLHF
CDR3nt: TGTGCCAGCAGTGTCGGGTCCTATAATTCACCCCTCCACTTT

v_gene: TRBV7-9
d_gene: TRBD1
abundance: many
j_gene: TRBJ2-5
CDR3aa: CASSFSGTEQETQYF
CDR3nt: TGTGCCAGCAGCTTTTCCGGGACAGAACAAGAGACCCAGTACTTC

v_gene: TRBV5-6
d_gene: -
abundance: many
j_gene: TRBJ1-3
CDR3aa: CASSSGGVSGNTIYF
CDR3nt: TGTGCCAGCAGCTCTGGAGGGGTTAGTGGAAACACCATATATTTT

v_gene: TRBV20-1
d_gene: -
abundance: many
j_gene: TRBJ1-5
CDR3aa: CSASRGPNQPQHF
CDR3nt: TGCAGTGCTAGTCGGGGACCCAATCAGCCCCAGCATTTT

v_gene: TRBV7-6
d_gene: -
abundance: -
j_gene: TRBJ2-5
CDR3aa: CASSLGQSQETQYF
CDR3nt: TGTGCCAGCAGCTTAGGCCAAAGCCAAGAGACCCAGTACTTC

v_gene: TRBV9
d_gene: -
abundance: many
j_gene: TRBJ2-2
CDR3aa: CASRGAMNTGELFF
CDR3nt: TGTGCCAGCAGGGGGGCAATGAACACCGGGGAGCTGTTTTTT

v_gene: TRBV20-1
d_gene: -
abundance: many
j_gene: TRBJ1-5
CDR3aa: CSARDYARANQPQHF
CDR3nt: TGCAGTGCTAGAGATTACGCCAGGGCCAATCAGCCCCAGCATTTT

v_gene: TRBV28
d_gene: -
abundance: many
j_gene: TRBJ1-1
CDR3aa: CASSLVQNTEAFF
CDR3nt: TGTGCCAGCAGTTTAGTACAGAACACTGAAGCTTTCTTT

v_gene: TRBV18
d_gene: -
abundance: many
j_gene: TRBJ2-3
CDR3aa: CASSPVDSTDTQYF
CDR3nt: TGTGCCAGCTCACCGGTGGATTCCACAGATACGCAGTATTTT

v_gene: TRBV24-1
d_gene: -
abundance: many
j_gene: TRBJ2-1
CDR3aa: CATSDLTGKLPYNEQFF
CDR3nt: TGTGCCACCAGTGATTTGACCGGGAAATTGCCCTACAATGAGCAGTTCTTC

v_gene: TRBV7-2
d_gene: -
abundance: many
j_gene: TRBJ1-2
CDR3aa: CASTLVGGGFYGYTF
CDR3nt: TGTGCCAGCACCTTAGTGGGAGGGGGATTCTATGGCTACACCTTC

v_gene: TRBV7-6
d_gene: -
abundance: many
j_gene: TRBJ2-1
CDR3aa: CASSRREENYNEQFF
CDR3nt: TGTGCCAGCAGCCGACGCGAGGAAAACTACAATGAGCAGTTCTTC

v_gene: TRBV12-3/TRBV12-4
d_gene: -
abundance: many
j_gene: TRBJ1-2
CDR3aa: CASRAITGNYGYTF
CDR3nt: TGTGCCAGCAGGGCAATCACAGGGAACTATGGCTACACCTTC

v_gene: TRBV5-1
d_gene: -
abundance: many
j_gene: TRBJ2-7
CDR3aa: CASSLVEGVNYEQYF
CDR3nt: TGCGCCAGCAGCTTGGTGGAGGGAGTTAACTACGAGCAGTACTTC

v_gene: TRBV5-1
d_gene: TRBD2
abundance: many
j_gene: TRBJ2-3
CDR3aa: CASSLVAGASDTQYF
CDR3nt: TGCGCCAGCAGCTTGGTGGCGGGAGCGTCAGATACGCAGTATTTT

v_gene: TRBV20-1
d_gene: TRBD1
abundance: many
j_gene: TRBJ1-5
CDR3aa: CSARKPGQGAARQPQHF
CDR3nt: TGCAGTGCTAGAAAACCGGGACAGGGGGCGGCCCGTCAGCCCCAGCATTTT

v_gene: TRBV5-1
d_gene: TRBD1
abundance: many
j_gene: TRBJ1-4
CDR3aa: CASSGQGASNEKLFF
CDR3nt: TGCGCCAGCAGCGGGCAGGGGGCCAGTAATGAAAAACTGTTTTTT

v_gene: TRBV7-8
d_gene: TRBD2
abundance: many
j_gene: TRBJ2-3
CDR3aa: CASSLGAGVADTQYF
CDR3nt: TGTGCCAGCAGCTTAGGGGCGGGAGTAGCAGATACGCAGTATTTT

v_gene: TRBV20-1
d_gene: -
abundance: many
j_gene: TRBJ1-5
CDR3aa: CSATLGGGQTISPQHF
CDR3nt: TGCAGTGCAACCCTGGGGGGAGGGCAGACTATTTCGCCCCAGCATTTT

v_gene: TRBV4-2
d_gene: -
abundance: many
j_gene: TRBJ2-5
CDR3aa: CASSQRGLGRKETQYF
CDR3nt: TGTGCCAGCAGCCAAAGAGGTTTGGGCAGGAAAGAGACCCAGTACTTC

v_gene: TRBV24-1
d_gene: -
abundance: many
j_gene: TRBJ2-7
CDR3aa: CATSAWGDSFDF
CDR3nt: TGTGCCACCAGTGCCTGGGGGGACAGCTTCGACTTC

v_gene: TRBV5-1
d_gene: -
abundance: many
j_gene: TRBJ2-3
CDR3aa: CASSLIAGGQSAQYF
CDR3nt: TGCGCCAGCAGCTTGATAGCGGGCGGACAGAGTGCGCAGTATTTT

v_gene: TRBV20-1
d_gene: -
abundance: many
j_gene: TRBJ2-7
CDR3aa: CSATGVSFSYEQYF
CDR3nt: TGCAGTGCTACAGGGGTTTCCTTCTCCTACGAGCAGTACTTC

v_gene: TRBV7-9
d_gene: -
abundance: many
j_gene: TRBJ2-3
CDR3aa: CASSLAAADTQYF
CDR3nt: TGTGCCAGCAGCTTAGCCGCTGCGGATACGCAGTATTTT

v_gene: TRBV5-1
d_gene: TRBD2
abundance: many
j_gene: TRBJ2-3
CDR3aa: CASSLEASGTSTDTQYF
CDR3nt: TGCGCCAGCAGCTTGGAGGCTAGCGGGACTAGCACAGATACGCAGTATTTT

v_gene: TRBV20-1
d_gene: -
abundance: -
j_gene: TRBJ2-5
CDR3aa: CSDHGKNQETQYF
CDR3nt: TGCAGTGACCACGGAAAGAACCAAGAGACCCAGTACTTC

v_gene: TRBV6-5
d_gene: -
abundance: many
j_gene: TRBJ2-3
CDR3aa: CASSYRHLTDTQYF
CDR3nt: TGTGCCAGCAGTTACCGGCATCTCACAGATACGCAGTATTTT

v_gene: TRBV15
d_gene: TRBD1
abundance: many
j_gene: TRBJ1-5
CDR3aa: CATSSKGQGAGNQPQHF
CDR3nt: TGTGCCACCAGCAGCAAAGGACAGGGTGCGGGCAATCAGCCCCAGCATTTT

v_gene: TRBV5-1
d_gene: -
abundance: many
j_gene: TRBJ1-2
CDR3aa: CASSLAQKDYGYTF
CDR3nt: TGCGCCAGCAGCTTGGCTCAGAAAGACTATGGCTACACCTTC

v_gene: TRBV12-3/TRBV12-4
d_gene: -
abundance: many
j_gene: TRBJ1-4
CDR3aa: CASTGVGGEVEKLFF
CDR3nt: TGTGCCAGCACCGGGGTCGGCGGGGAAGTAGAAAAACTGTTTTTT

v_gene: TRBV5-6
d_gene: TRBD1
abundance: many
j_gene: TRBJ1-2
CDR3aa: CASSWDRQVYGYTF
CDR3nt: TGTGCCAGCAGCTGGGACAGGCAAGTCTATGGCTACACCTTC

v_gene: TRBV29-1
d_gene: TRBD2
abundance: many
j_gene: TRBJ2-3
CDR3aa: CSVERRRGGTDTQYF
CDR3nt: TGCAGCGTTGAAAGACGGCGGGGGGGCACGGATACGCAGTATTTT

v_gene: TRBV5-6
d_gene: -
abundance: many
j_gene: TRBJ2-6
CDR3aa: CASSLYLGREGANVLTF
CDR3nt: TGTGCCAGCAGCCTATATCTCGGGCGAGAAGGGGCCAACGTCCTGACTTTC

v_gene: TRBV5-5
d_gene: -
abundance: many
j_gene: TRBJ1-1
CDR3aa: CASRLQGDTEAFF
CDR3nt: TGTGCCAGCAGGCTACAGGGAGACACTGAAGCTTTCTTT

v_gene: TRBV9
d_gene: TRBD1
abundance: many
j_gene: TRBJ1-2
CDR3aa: CASSNRRDRGVSYTF
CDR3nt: TGTGCCAGCAGCAACCGCCGGGACAGGGGGGTTAGCTACACCTTC

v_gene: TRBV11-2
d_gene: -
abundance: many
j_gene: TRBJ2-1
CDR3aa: CASSPRTVLRVYNEQFF
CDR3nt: TGTGCCAGCAGCCCCCGGACAGTCCTTAGGGTGTACAATGAGCAGTTCTTC

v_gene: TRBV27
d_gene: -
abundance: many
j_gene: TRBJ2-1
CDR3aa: CASSLEQFF
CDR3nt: TGTGCCAGCAGTCTAGAGCAGTTCTTC

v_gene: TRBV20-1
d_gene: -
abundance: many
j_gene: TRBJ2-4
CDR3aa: CSARATAIAKNIQYF
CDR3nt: TGCAGTGCTAGAGCCACAGCCATAGCCAAAAACATTCAGTACTTC

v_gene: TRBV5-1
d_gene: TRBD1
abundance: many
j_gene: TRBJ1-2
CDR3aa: CASSSEPGQGAAGYTF
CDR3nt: TGCGCCAGCAGCTCCGAACCGGGACAGGGGGCTGCTGGCTACACCTTC

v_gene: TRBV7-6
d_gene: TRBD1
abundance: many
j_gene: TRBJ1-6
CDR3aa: CASSSLGQGESPLHF
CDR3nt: TGTGCCAGCAGCTCTTTAGGACAGGGTGAATCACCCCTCCACTTT

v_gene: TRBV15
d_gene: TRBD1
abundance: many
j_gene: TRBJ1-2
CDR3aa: CATSRGTGLTNYGYTF
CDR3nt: TGTGCCACCAGCAGAGGGACAGGGCTTACTAACTATGGCTACACCTTC